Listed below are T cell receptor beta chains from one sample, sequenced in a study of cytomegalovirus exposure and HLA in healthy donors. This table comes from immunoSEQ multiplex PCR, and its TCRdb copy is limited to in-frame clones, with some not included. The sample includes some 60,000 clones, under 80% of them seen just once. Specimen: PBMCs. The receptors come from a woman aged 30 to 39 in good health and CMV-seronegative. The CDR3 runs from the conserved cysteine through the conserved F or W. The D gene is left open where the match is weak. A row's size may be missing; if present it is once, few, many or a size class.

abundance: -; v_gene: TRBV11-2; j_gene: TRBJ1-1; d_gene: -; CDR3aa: CASSPVAGPMNTEAFF; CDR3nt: TGTGCCAGCAGCCCAGTGGCAGGTCCTATGAACACTGAAGCTTTCTTT
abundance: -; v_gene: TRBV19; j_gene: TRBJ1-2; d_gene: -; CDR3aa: CASSPRGMDGYTF; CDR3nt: TGTGCCAGTAGTCCACGCGGGATGGATGGCTACACCTTC
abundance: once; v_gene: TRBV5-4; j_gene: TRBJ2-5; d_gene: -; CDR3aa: CASTYGGTAETQYF; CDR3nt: TGTGCCAGCACCTATGGGGGGACGGCAGAGACCCAGTACTTC
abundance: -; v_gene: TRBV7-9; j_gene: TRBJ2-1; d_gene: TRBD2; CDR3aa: CASSLPVLLAGDNEQFF; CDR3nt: TGTGCCAGCAGCCTTCCTGTCTTACTAGCGGGAGACAATGAGCAGTTCTTC
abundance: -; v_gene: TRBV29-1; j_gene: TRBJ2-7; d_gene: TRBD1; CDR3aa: CSVRRAQGAYEQYF; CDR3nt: TGCAGCGTCCGAAGGGCACAGGGGGCCTACGAGCAGTACTTC
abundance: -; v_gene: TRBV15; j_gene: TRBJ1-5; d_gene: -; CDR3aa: CATSNAFGPQHF; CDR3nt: TGTGCCACCAGCAACGCCTTTGGCCCCCAGCATTTT
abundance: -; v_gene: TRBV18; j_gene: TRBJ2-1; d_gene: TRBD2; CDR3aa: CASSRGTSGAGGDEQFF; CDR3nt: TGTGCCAGCTCACGGGGGACTAGCGGGGCGGGAGGCGATGAGCAGTTCTTC
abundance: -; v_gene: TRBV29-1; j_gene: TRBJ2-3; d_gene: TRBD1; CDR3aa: CSVEEGTGGDTQYF; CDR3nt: TGCAGCGTTGAAGAAGGGACAGGGGGAGACACGCAGTATTTT
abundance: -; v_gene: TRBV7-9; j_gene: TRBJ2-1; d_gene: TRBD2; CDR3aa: CASSLGTSGYNEQFF; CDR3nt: TGTGCCAGCAGCCTGGGGACTAGCGGATACAATGAGCAGTTCTTC
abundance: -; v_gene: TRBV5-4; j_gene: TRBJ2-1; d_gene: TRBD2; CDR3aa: CASSLPSGRAEGRFF; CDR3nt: TGTGCCAGCAGCTTGCCTAGCGGGAGGGCAGAGGGGCGGTTCTTC
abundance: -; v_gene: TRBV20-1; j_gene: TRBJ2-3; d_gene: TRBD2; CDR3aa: CSATPSGTQYF; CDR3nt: TGCAGTGCTACCCCTAGCGGGACGCAGTATTTT
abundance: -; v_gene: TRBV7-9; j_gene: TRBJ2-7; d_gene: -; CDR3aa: CASSAQGRPFHEQYF; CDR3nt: TGTGCCAGCAGCGCACAGGGCCGCCCCTTTCACGAGCAGTACTTC
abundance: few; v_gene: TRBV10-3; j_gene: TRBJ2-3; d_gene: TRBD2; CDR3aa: CAISTSGTDTQYF; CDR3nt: TGTGCCATCAGTACTAGCGGCACAGATACGCAGTATTTT
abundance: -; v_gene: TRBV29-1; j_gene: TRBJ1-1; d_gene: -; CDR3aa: CSARGGGKNTEAFF; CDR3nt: TGCAGCGCGAGGGGGGGAGGGAAGAACACTGAAGCTTTCTTT
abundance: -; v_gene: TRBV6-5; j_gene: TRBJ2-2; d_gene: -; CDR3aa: CASTLDRDYTGELFF; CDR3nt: TGTGCCAGCACTCTAGACCGGGACTACACCGGGGAGCTGTTTTTT
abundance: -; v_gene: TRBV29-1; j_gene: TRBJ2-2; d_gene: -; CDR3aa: CSVALTGELFF; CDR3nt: TGCAGCGTAGCACTCACCGGGGAGCTGTTTTTT
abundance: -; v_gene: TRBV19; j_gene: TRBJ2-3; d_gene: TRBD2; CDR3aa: CASSLGLGTDTQYF; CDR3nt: TGTGCCAGTAGTCTAGGACTAGGAACAGATACGCAGTATTTT
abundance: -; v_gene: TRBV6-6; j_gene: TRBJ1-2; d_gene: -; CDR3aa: CASSYSGTGRYGYTF; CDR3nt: TGTGCCAGCAGTTACTCAGGAACAGGTCGATATGGCTACACCTTC
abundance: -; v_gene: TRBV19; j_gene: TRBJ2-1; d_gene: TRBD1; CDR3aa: CASSIDPGTGGFFNNEQFF; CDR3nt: TGTGCCAGTAGTATAGACCCCGGGACAGGGGGCTTTTTTAATAATGAGCAGTTCTTC
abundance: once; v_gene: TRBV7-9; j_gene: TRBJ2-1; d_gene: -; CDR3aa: CASSLDPHGSASSYNEQFF; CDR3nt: TGTGCCAGCAGCTTAGACCCACACGGGTCAGCGAGCTCCTACAATGAGCAGTTCTTC
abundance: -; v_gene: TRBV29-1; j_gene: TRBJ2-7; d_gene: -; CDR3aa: CSAEGGRYEQYF; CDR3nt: TGCAGCGCGGAGGGGGGGAGGTACGAGCAGTACTTC
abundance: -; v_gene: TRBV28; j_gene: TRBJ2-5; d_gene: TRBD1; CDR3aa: CASRQGQGARTGETQYF; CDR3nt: TGTGCCAGCAGGCAAGGACAGGGTGCAAGGACCGGAGAGACCCAGTACTTC
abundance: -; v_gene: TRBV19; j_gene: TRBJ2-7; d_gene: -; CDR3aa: CASSQSYEQYF; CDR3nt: TGTGCCAGTAGTCAGTCCTACGAGCAGTACTTC
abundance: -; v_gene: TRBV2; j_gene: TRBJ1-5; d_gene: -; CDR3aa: CASSLWSGARQPQHF; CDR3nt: TGTGCCAGCAGTTTGTGGTCAGGGGCGCGTCAGCCCCAGCATTTT
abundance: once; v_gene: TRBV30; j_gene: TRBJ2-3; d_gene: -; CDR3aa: CASDRDYTQYF; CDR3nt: TGTGCCTCTGACAGGGACTATACGCAGTATTTT
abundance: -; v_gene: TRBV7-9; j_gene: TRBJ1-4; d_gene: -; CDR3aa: CASSLLNTPSEKLFF; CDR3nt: TGTGCCAGCAGCTTATTAAATACTCCCTCCGAAAAACTGTTTTTT
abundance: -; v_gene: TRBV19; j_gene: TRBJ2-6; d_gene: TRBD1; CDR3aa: CASSMWGQYSGANVLTF; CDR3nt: TGTGCCAGTAGTATGTGGGGACAGTACTCTGGGGCCAACGTCCTGACTTTC
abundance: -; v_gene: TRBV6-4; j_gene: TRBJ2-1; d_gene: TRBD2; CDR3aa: CASSDLSSGRNEQFF; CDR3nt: TGTGCCAGCAGTGACTTATCTAGCGGGAGGAATGAGCAGTTCTTC
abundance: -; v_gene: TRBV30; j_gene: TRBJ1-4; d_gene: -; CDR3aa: CAWSGTATNEKLFF; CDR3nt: TGTGCCTGGAGTGGTACAGCAACGAATGAAAAACTGTTTTTT
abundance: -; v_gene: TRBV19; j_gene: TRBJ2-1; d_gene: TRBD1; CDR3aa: CASSDRGDEQFF; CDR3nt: TGTGCCAGTAGTGACAGGGGGGATGAGCAGTTCTTC
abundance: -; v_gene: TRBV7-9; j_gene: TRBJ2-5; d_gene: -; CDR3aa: CASSLATSNWYF; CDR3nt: TGTGCCAGCAGCTTAGCCACTAGTAATTGGTACTTC
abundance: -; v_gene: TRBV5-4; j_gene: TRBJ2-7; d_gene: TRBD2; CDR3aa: CASSLELAGRVEQYF; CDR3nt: TGTGCCAGCAGCTTGGAACTAGCGGGAAGGGTTGAGCAGTACTTC
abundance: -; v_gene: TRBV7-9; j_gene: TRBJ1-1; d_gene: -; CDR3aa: CASLTIRGLNTEAFF; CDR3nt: TGTGCCAGCTTAACTATCAGGGGATTGAACACTGAAGCTTTCTTT
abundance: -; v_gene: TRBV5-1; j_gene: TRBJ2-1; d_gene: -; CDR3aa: CASSRGLSPNEQFF; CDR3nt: TGCGCCAGCAGCCGGGGACTCAGCCCCAATGAGCAGTTCTTC
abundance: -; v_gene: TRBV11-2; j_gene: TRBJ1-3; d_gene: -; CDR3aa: CASYRSGNTIYF; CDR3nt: TGTGCCAGCTATCGGAGTGGAAACACCATATATTTT
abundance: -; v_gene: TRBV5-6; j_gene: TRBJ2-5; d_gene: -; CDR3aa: CASSLGIALETQYF; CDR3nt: TGTGCCAGCAGCTTGGGTATAGCCCTGGAGACCCAGTACTTC
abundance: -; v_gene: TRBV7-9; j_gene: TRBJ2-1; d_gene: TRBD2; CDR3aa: CASSRSLGTSGTTYNEQFF; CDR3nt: TGTGCCAGCAGCAGAAGCCTCGGGACTAGCGGGACAACCTACAATGAGCAGTTCTTC